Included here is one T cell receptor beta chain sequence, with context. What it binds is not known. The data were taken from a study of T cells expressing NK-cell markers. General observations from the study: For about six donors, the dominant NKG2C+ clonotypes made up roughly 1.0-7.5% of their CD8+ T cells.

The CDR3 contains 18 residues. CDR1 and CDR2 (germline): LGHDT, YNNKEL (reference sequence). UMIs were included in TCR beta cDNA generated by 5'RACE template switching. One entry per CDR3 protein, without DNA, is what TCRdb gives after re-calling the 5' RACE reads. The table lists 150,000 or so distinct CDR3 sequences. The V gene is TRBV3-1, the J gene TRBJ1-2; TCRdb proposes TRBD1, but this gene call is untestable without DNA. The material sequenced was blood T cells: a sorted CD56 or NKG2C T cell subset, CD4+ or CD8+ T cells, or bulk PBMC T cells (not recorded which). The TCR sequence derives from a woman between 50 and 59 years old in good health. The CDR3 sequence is CASSQDPRDSSLPGRYTF.